This TCR beta chain was found in a study of T cell changes during pregnancy in multiple sclerosis (dated by TCRdb to between 2018 and 2021). Regarding the research as a whole: In women with multiple sclerosis, the researchers looked at how the T cell repertoire shifted as pregnancy progressed.

V loses 4 bases, J loses 4 bases, and the germline ends lie 14 bases apart. CDR1 SGHTA and CDR2 FQGNSA are derived from the germline V gene. The CDR3 numbers 15 residues from cysteine through phenylalanine. Only the CDR3 DNA is retained, 45 bases long and in frame from the first base. Comment on this clone: This clone's antigen is unknown. Base qualities were left out, and no much larger clone turns up one base away. The same CDR3 is also encoded by other DNA sequences in this sample.

Library creation used the immunoSEQ multiplex PCR assay. Not all clones reach the TCRdb copy of this immuneACCESS table, which keeps in-frame sequences only. Checked studies attribute under half of the gap to unresolved V genes and leave the rest unexplained. The sample contains around 57,000 clones, around 89% of them found a single time. The ten largest clones represent about 2.3% of the sample. The sequences come from peripheral blood, collected in the first trimester of pregnancy. This TCR came from a female donor with multiple sclerosis, enrolled in a pregnancy study. The chain employs TRBV7-2 and TRBJ2-1; the D gene is perhaps TRBD2, from 5 matching bases. The bases are TGTGCCAGCAGCTCCGCGGGTTTGAATTACAATGAGCAGTTCTTC. This gives the protein CASSSAGLNYNEQFF. With all but the CDR3 taken from the reference TRBV7-2 and TRBJ2-1 genes, the full variable domain is: GAGVSQSPSNKVTEKGKDVELRCDPISGHTALYWYRQSLGQGLEFLIYFQGNSAPDKSGLPSDRFSAERTGGSVSTLTIQRTQQEDSAVYLCASSSAGLNYNEQFFGPGTRLTVL.